A single sample gave rise to the 32 T cell receptor beta chains below, sequenced in a study of OX40 agonist ivuxolimab in advanced cancers. TCRdb's table, derived via immunoSEQ multiplex PCR, lists solely in-frame clones and lacks some. The table has about 48,000 clones, roughly nine tenths seen once. The input for sequencing was CD4+ or CD8+ T cells sorted from blood, taken in a trial of the OX40 agonist ivuxolimab. These receptors were obtained from an adult with an advanced solid tumor such as melanoma, head and neck, liver or kidney cancer.

The chain is built from TRBV4-1 and TRBJ1-4; D is ambiguous. Per germline, CDR1 MGHRA and CDR2 YSYEKL. The ends were cut back, 0 bases at V and 6 bases at J, with 20 bases in the middle. This CDR3 has 18 amino acids. The CDR3 region has the DNA TGCGCCAGCAGCCAAGATGTAGCCCCGAGGATGGTTGATGAAAAACTGTTTTTT. Protein sequence: CASSQDVAPRMVDEKLFF.

The V call is TRBV7-9, the J call TRBJ2-1, with D hard to call. V lost 2 bases and J lost 0, with 14 bases in between. In germline, CDR1 is SEHNR, CDR2 FQNEAQ (reference sequence). This CDR3 comprises 17 residues. The CDR3 nucleotides read TGTGCCAGCAGCTTAAAAAACGCCCTGAGCTCCTACAATGAGCAGTTCTTC. Residues: CASSLKNALSSYNEQFF.

V and J are TRBV27 and TRBJ2-7; TRBD2 matches at 10 bases. With 3 bases clipped from V and 1 base from J, the junction kept 6 bases outside the gene matches. Germline CDR1 is MNHEY and CDR2 is SMNVEV (reference sequence). CDR3 size: 16 residues. The CDR3 region is CASSLVIAGGSYEQYF. The CDR3 bases are TGTGCCAGCAGTTTGGTGATAGCGGGAGGATCCTACGAGCAGTACTTC.

The chain carries TRBV27 and TRBJ2-5; 16 bases are a match to TRBD2. Germline lookup yields CDR1 MNHEY and CDR2 SMNVEV (reference sequence). The CDR3 extends over 17 amino acids. After removal of 6 bases from V and 3 bases from J, the junction contained 7 bases not matched to a gene. This CDR3 is CASRISGLAGGEETQYF. The CDR3 DNA reads TGTGCCAGCAGGATTTCGGGACTAGCGGGAGGGGAAGAGACCCAGTACTTC.

This rearrangement joins TRBV14 to TRBJ2-6; tentative D call: TRBD1 (5 bases). The CDR3 consists of 17 residues. V lost 0 bases to trimming and J lost 0 bases, with 9 bases between them. Germline assignment: CDR1 SGHDN and CDR2 FVKESK. The CDR3 DNA reads as TGTGCCAGCAGCCAAGAAACAGGTTTCTCTGGGGCCAACGTCCTGACTTTC. It is translated as CASSQETGFSGANVLTF.

This clone was observed a single time. The CDR3 is CASSPPPDRGRNEQFF. The CDR3 DNA reads TGTGCCAGCTCACCACCGCCGGACAGGGGAAGGAATGAGCAGTTCTTC. V gene TRBV18 combines with J gene TRBJ2-1, with TRBD1 matching 9 bases. There are 16 residues in the CDR3. CDR1 is KGHSH, CDR2 LQKENI, per germline. Germline trimming cut 0 bases from V and 7 bases from J; bases unmatched to any gene: 7. Variable domain in full (rest from reference TRBV18 and TRBJ2-1): NAGVMQNPRHLVRRRGQEARLRCSPMKGHSHVYWYRQLPEEGLKFMVYLQKENIIDESGMPKERFSAEFPKEGPSILRIQQVVRGDSAAYFCASSPPPDRGRNEQFFGPGTRLTVL.

The chain uses TRBV14 and TRBJ2-1; D may be TRBD1 (5 bases). Germline V CDR1 and CDR2: SGHDN, FVKESK. The CDR3 totals 15 residues. Trimming left V 5 bases short and J 3 bases short, with 14 bases between. CDR3 nucleotide sequence: TGTGCCAGCAGCGCAGGGTCACCCCTCTACAATGAGCAGTTCTTC. Its protein is CASSAGSPLYNEQFF.

The chain is built from TRBV29-1 and TRBJ2-3; 7 bases match TRBD2. Germline V gives CDR1 SQVTM, CDR2 ANQGSEA. V gave up 3 bases and J gave up 2 bases; unmatched junction bases: 5. The CDR3 runs 14 residues. CDR3 nucleotides: TGCAGCGTTGAGGGGGGGGACTACACAGATACGCAGTATTTT. Protein: CSVEGGDYTDTQYF.

The genes are TRBV2 and TRBJ2-5; 9 nucleotides align to TRBD2. The CDR3 extends over 14 amino acids. J gave up 5 bases and V 5 bases, and 6 bases lay outside the gene matches. Germline lookup yields CDR1 SNHLY and CDR2 FYNNEI. The DNA of the CDR3 is TGTGCCAGCAGTCGGTCTAGCGGGATGGAGACCCAGTACTTC. Its translation: CASSRSSGMETQYF.

The chain recombines TRBV27 with TRBJ1-1, with a possible D match to TRBD1 (5 bases). CDR3 length equals 14 residues. The V end was cut by 1 base, the J end by 6 bases, with 12 bases between. Germline V gene data show CDR1 as MNHEY and CDR2 as SMNVEV (reference sequence). CDR3 sequence reads: CASSLYGGSSEAFF. CDR3 nucleotide sequence: TGTGCCAGCAGTTTATACGGGGGAAGCTCTGAAGCTTTCTTT.

The V and J genes are TRBV4-3 and TRBJ2-7; possible D gene TRBD1, 6 bases. The ends were cut back, 0 bases at V and 3 bases at J, with 15 bases in the middle. CDR1 LGHNA and CDR2 YSLEER come from the germline V gene. The CDR3 loop spans 16 amino acids. The CDR3 sequence is CASSQDKGTRIYEQYF. CDR3 sequence (DNA): TGCGCCAGCAGCCAAGACAAAGGGACACGTATCTACGAGCAGTACTTC.

The chain uses TRBV11-2 and TRBJ2-1; a weak D match, TRBD1 (6 bases). Per the germline V gene, CDR1 is SGHAT and CDR2 is FQNNGV. CDR3 length: 16 amino acids. V dropped 5 bases and J dropped 4 bases, with 18 bases sitting between them. CDR3 amino acids: CASSLFFGQQYNEQFF. Written as DNA, the CDR3 is TGTGCCAGCAGCCTTTTTTTCGGACAGCAATACAATGAGCAGTTCTTC.

This chain's CDR3 is CATSVGTSGITYEQYF. For the CDR3, the DNA is TGTGCCACCAGCGTTGGGACTAGCGGGATTACCTACGAGCAGTACTTC. The chain recombines TRBV15 with TRBJ2-7; 13 nucleotides agree with TRBD2. Trimming took 5 bases from V and 2 from J; bases not matched to a gene: 6. The CDR3 consists of 16 residues. CDR1 and CDR2 from the germline V gene are LNHNV and YYDKDF (reference sequence).

The chain combines TRBV5-4 with TRBJ2-3; D remains ambiguous. From germline, CDR1 is SGHNT and CDR2 YYREEE (reference sequence). The V end was cut by 0 bases, the J end by 0 bases, with 5 bases between. The CDR3 has 14 residues. CDR3 bases: TGTGCCAGCAGCTTGGTTGTCAGCACAGATACGCAGTATTTT. This gives the protein CASSLVVSTDTQYF. The variable domain in full, completed from reference TRBV5-4 and TRBJ2-3, reads ETGVTQSPTHLIKTRGQQVTLRCSSQSGHNTVSWYQQALGQGPQFIFQYYREEENGRGNFPPRFSGLQFPNYSSELNVNALELDDSALYLCASSLVVSTDTQYFGPGTRLTVL.

The rearrangement joins TRBV6-1 to TRBJ1-2, with 7 bases matching TRBD1. Germline CDR1 reads MNHNS; CDR2 reads SASEGT. V was pared by 4 bases and J by 4 bases, with 3 bases of the junction left unmatched. The CDR3 consists of 13 residues. The CDR3 DNA reads as TGTGCCAGCAGTGTCAGGGGGGCCTATGGCTACACCTTC. Its protein is CASSVRGAYGYTF.

The V gene is TRBV14, the J gene TRBJ1-1; D unclear. The CDR3 is 14 amino acids. The ends were cut back, 0 bases at V and 1 base at J, with 6 bases in the middle. Germline lookup yields CDR1 SGHDN and CDR2 FVKESK. The DNA for the CDR3 is TGTGCCAGCAGCCAAGAGCCAGGGAACACTGAAGCTTTCTTT. It translates to CASSQEPGNTEAFF.

This rearrangement joins TRBV19 to TRBJ1-1; D is unclear. Trimming shortened V by 2 bases and J by 3 bases, and 7 bases separated the two germline ends. This CDR3 spans 13 amino acids. Germline assignment: CDR1 LNHDA and CDR2 SQIVND (reference sequence). Here the CDR3 DNA reads TGTGCCAGTAGTATATCGGGGTACACTGAAGCTTTCTTT. This translates into CASSISGYTEAFF.

This clone was picked up a small number of times. CDR3 bases: TGCAGCGTTCGTGGACTAGCTGAGCCTGGGGCCAACGTCCTGACTTTC. Translated: CSVRGLAEPGANVLTF. The rearrangement links TRBV29-1 to TRBJ2-6, with 8 positions matching TRBD2. With 5 bases clipped from V and 2 bases from J, the junction kept 8 bases outside the gene matches. This CDR3 region has 16 residues. Germline assignment: CDR1 SQVTM and CDR2 ANQGSEA.

This chain uses TRBV5-6 with TRBJ2-5; D call uncertain. The CDR3 has 14 residues. Trimming cost V 0 bases and J 5 bases, with 11 bases left between them. The germline CDR1 and CDR2 sequences are SGHDT and YYEEEE. CDR3 sequence (DNA): TGTGCCAGCAGCTTGGCCTCTGGGCGCGAGACCCAGTACTTC. Translating gives CASSLASGRETQYF.

The chain employs TRBV27 and TRBJ2-7; D is ambiguous. The V end was cut by 5 bases, the J end by 3 bases, with 11 bases between. Looked up from germline, CDR1 is MNHEY and CDR2 is SMNVEV (reference sequence). The CDR3 contains 13 residues. CDR3 in DNA: TGTGCCAGCAGTCCATCGGTAGTCTACGAGCAGTACTTC. Translation: CASSPSVVYEQYF.

This clone was seen only once. V is TRBV2 and J is TRBJ2-5, with 8 bases aligning to TRBD2. Germline CDR1 is SNHLY and CDR2 is FYNNEI. This CDR3 comprises 14 residues. J was trimmed by 5 bases and V by 7 bases; bases with no gene match: 9. CDR3 residues: CASIVGLARETQYF. CDR3 sequence (DNA): TGTGCCAGCATAGTCGGACTAGCAAGGGAGACCCAGTACTTC.

The chain joins TRBV28 to TRBJ1-2, with a tentative D call TRBD1 (5 bases). V was clipped by 0 bases and J by 2 bases, with 7 bases between them. The germline gives CDR1 MDHEN, CDR2 SYDVKM. CDR3 length: 14 residues. CDR3 in DNA: TGTGCCAGCAGTTTATGGGGGGGGAACTATGGCTACACCTTC. Translating gives CASSLWGGNYGYTF.

CDR3 in amino acids: CASSLKALEQYF. The CDR3, as DNA: TGTGCCAGCAGCTTGAAGGCCCTCGAGCAGTACTTC. The rearrangement joins TRBV5-6 to TRBJ2-7; D uncertain. The CDR3 extends over 12 amino acids. The germline gives CDR1 SGHDT, CDR2 YYEEEE. V lost 1 base to trimming and J lost 6 bases, with 8 bases between them.

In its sample, this clone was seen once. The J gene is TRBJ2-5, the V gene TRBV4-1, with D perhaps TRBD2 (5 bases). Looked up from germline, CDR1 is MGHRA and CDR2 is YSYEKL. This CDR3 comprises 16 residues. V gave up 4 bases and J gave up 1 base, with 16 bases separating them. CDR3 region: CASSPLVRGGQETQYF. The CDR3 DNA sequence: TGCGCCAGCAGCCCCCTCGTGAGAGGAGGCCAAGAGACCCAGTACTTC.

The chain uses TRBV7-2 and TRBJ2-7; 9 bases line up with TRBD2. The CDR3 has 15 amino acids. CDR1 and CDR2 (germline): SGHTA, FQGNSA. After removal of 3 bases from V and 0 bases from J, the junction contained 3 bases not matched to a gene. In DNA form, the CDR3 reads TGTGCCAGCAGCTTCGGACTAGCGATCTCCTACGAGCAGTACTTC. This translates into CASSFGLAISYEQYF.

The rearrangement joins TRBV5-4 to TRBJ1-2, with D possibly matching TRBD1 (6 bases). The CDR3 has 14 amino acids. CDR1 and CDR2 from the germline V gene are SGHNT and YYREEE (reference sequence). V was clipped by 1 base and J by 5 bases, with 12 bases between them. The DNA of the CDR3 is TGTGCCAGCAGCTTGTCTGGGACAAGATATGGCTACACCTTC. Residues: CASSLSGTRYGYTF.

The CDR3 sequence is CASSHHRSRLDTQYF. CDR3 DNA sequence: TGTGCCAGCAGCCATCATAGGTCCCGACTAGATACGCAGTATTTT. The chain employs TRBV11-1 and TRBJ2-3; D is uncertain. Germline-derived CDR1 and CDR2 are SGHAT and FQDESV (reference sequence). The CDR3 is 15 residues long. Trimming cost V 5 bases and J 5 bases, with 17 bases left between them.

The CDR3 DNA sequence: TGTGCCAGCACTAGGGGGGGTTGGAACAATGAGCAGTTCTTC. Protein product: CASTRGGWNNEQFF. The V and J genes are TRBV6-1 and TRBJ2-1; D might be TRBD2 (7 bases). CDR3 length: 14 amino acids. Germline assignment: CDR1 MNHNS and CDR2 SASEGT. With 7 bases removed from V and 5 bases from J, the gap between germline ends came to 15 bases.

This sequence joins TRBV19 and TRBJ1-1; D is uncertain. The V gene lost 7 bases and the J gene lost 1 base, with 16 bases spanning the gap. CDR3 length: 15 residues. Germline values: CDR1 LNHDA, CDR2 SQIVND (reference sequence). CDR3 DNA: TGTGCCAGTATCCTTAATGGGTGGGGGAACACTGAAGCTTTCTTT. Protein product: CASILNGWGNTEAFF.

The rearrangement joins TRBV4-3 to TRBJ2-1, with 7 bases fitting TRBD1. V shed 4 bases, J shed 7 bases, and the junction held 7 bases outside the gene matches. CDR1 is LGHNA and CDR2 is YSLEER in the germline V gene. The CDR3 loop spans 14 amino acids. CDR3 sequence (DNA): TGCGCCAGCAGCCCCGGGACAGACACTAATGAGCAGTTCTTC. The encoded protein is CASSPGTDTNEQFF.

The J gene is TRBJ2-7, the V gene TRBV15; D gene uncertain. CDR1 is LNHNV, CDR2 YYDKDF, per germline (reference sequence). Deletions cut 0 bases from V and 3 bases from J, with 6 bases between. This CDR3 has 13 residues. CDR3 region: CATSRDLDYEQYF. The CDR3 DNA reads as TGTGCCACCAGCAGAGATTTAGACTACGAGCAGTACTTC.

The chain combines TRBV28 with TRBJ2-7; 7 bases match TRBD2. The CDR3 runs 16 residues. Per the germline V gene, CDR1 is MDHEN and CDR2 is SYDVKM. V lost 3 bases to trimming and J lost 3 bases; unmatched junction nucleotides: 11. CDR3: CASSLGGFSLGYEQYF. CDR3 in DNA: TGTGCCAGCAGTTTGGGGGGGTTTAGCTTGGGCTACGAGCAGTACTTC.